This record concerns one TCR beta chain sequence. Its antigen remains unknown. Clones were read by immunoSEQ multiplex PCR, and TCRdb kept only the in-frame ones, dropping some. In the table there are 340,000 or so clones, over 90% of which are singletons. The time point denotes: blood from clinic visit 5 months post-surgery; TSC patient then seizure free. Surgery cases with the highest brain T cell transcript signatures were chosen for sequencing. These data originate in a study of brain T cells in children with intractable seizures. Regarding the study as a whole: Patients' HCMV serostatus was unknown; virus specificity rests on CDR3 similarity alone. Pre-surgery blood may have been undersampled, hiding some clones.

This CDR3 region has 16 residues. Germline V lookup: CDR1 SGHTA, CDR2 FQGNSA. V was clipped by 2 bases and J by 6 bases; unmatched bases: 8. This chain connects TRBV7-2 to TRBJ2-2; 8 nucleotides match TRBD1. The TCR was taken from a boy under three years old with tuberous sclerosis and intractable seizures. The starting material was peripheral blood, obtained about 5 months after surgery. CDR3 nucleotide sequence: TGTGCCAGCAGCTTACGTTCCCCGACAGGGGCCGGGGAGCTGTTTTTT. Translating gives CASSLRSPTGAGELFF.